The next 22 T cell receptor beta chains were all read from a single sample in a study of graft-versus-host responses after intestinal transplantation. Clones were read by immunoSEQ multiplex PCR, and TCRdb kept only the in-frame ones, dropping some. The table shows roughly 40,000 clones, with just under 90% occurring only once. Sample: PBMCs, taken 267 days after transplant. Receptors originate from a human patient who received an intestinal transplant, so some T cells may come from the graft donor.

The rearrangement uses TRBV4-1 and TRBJ1-2; perhaps TRBD1 as D (6 bases). The V and J ends lost 4 bases and 2 bases respectively, with 17 bases between them. This CDR3 has 16 amino acids. CDR1 is MGHRA, CDR2 YSYEKL, per germline. For the CDR3, the DNA is TGCGCCAGCAGCCCCGGGGGCAGTTATTCGAACTATGGCTACACCTTC. Amino acid sequence: CASSPGGSYSNYGYTF.

The V call is TRBV5-8, the J call TRBJ2-1; D call uncertain. CDR3 size: 14 residues. V lost 1 base and J lost 7, with 12 bases in between. The germline gives CDR1 SGHTS, CDR2 YDEGEE. As DNA, the CDR3 is TGTGCCAGCAGCTTGTGGTTTGGTTCTAATGAGCAGTTCTTC. Translated: CASSLWFGSNEQFF.

The chain is built from TRBV6-6 and TRBJ2-7; D gene unclear. V shed 7 bases and J shed 6 bases, with 13 bases lying between them. CDR1 is MNHNY, CDR2 SVGAGI, per germline (reference sequence). The CDR3 sequence is 12 residues long. CDR3 sequence (DNA): TGTGCCAGCACCGACTCCCTCGGCGAGCAGTACTTC. This codes for CASTDSLGEQYF.

In the case of this clone: At one end, the junction sequence differs from germline, possibly due to a read error. This chain links TRBV4-1 with TRBJ2-5; D remains ambiguous. Germline V CDR1 and CDR2: MGHRA, YSYEKL. The CDR3 sequence is 16 residues long. The CDR3 region has the DNA TGCGCCAGCAGCCAAGAGTCGGCCTACCGTCAAGAGACCCAGCACTTC. Encoded protein: CASSQESAYRQETQHF.

J is TRBJ1-5 and V is TRBV15; D is uncertain. This CDR3 spans 13 amino acids. The germline V gene encodes CDR1 LNHNV and CDR2 YYDKDF (reference sequence). V lost 0 bases and J lost 6, with 6 bases in between. The CDR3 here is CATSREGSQPQHF. DNA for the CDR3: TGTGCCACCAGCAGAGAGGGAAGTCAGCCCCAGCATTTT.

This clone was observed once. The chain couples TRBV7-9 to TRBJ2-5, with unresolved D. The J call may be in error: the DNA end matches TRBJ2-7 better. The CDR3 runs 13 residues. CDR1 SEHNR and CDR2 FQNEAQ come from the germline V gene (reference sequence). CDR3 sequence reads: CASSLDPYYEQYF. The CDR3 bases are TGTGCCAGCAGCTTAGATCCCTACTACGAGCAGTACTTC.

V usage is TRBV2 and J usage is TRBJ2-7, with D tentatively TRBD2 (6 bases). Germline-derived CDR1 and CDR2 are SNHLY and FYNNEI. The germline V and J ends were trimmed by 4 bases and 3 bases, with 10 bases remaining between them. This CDR3 region has 13 residues. The CDR3 nucleotides are TGTGCCAGCAGTGCGATAGCGGACTACGAGCAGTACTTC. Translated, it gives CASSAIADYEQYF. Filled out from reference TRBV2 and TRBJ2-7, the complete variable domain reads EPEVTQTPSHQVTQMGQEVILRCVPISNHLYFYWYRQILGQKVEFLVSFYNNEISEKSEIFDDQFSVERPDGSNFTLKIRSTKLEDSAMYFCASSAIADYEQYFGPGTRLTVT.

This chain uses TRBV27 with TRBJ2-7, with D maybe TRBD1 (6 bases). Germline V gene data show CDR1 as MNHEY and CDR2 as SMNVEV (reference sequence). The ends were cut back, 5 bases at V and 0 bases at J, with 11 bases in the middle. The CDR3 consists of 14 residues. The chain's CDR3 is CASSPRDTSYEQYF. The CDR3 nucleotides read TGTGCCAGCAGTCCCAGGGACACCTCCTACGAGCAGTACTTC.

This clone was counted a single time. The chain combines TRBV18 with TRBJ1-1; D is undetermined. The CDR3 totals 15 residues. V was cut by 6 bases and J by 0 bases, with 14 bases left in between. CDR1 and CDR2 from the germline V gene are KGHSH and LQKENI. CDR3 nucleotide sequence: TGTGCCAGCTCTCCAGAGGCAGCCATGAACACTGAAGCTTTCTTT. As protein: CASSPEAAMNTEAFF. The full variable domain, completed using reference TRBV18 and TRBJ1-1, is NAGVMQNPRHLVRRRGQEARLRCSPMKGHSHVYWYRQLPEEGLKFMVYLQKENIIDESGMPKERFSAEFPKEGPSILRIQQVVRGDSAAYFCASSPEAAMNTEAFFGQGTRLTVV.

This CDR3 reads CAISGAEGGRETQYF. CDR3 DNA: TGTGCCATCAGTGGGGCAGAAGGGGGGCGGGAGACCCAGTACTTC. The rearrangement joins TRBV10-3 to TRBJ2-5; either TRBD1 or TRBD2 may supply D (6 bases each). This CDR3 comprises 15 residues. CDR1 and CDR2 (germline): ENHRY, SYGVKD. V was pared by 4 bases and J by 5 bases, with 17 bases between.

J is TRBJ1-1 and V is TRBV27; D gene ambiguous. The CDR3 has 16 residues. Germline V gene sequence: CDR1 MNHEY, CDR2 SMNVEV (reference sequence). The V and J ends lost 8 bases and 4 bases respectively, with 23 bases between them. Here the CDR3 reads CASRPSGVMSGTEAFF. DNA for the CDR3: TGTGCCAGCCGCCCCTCCGGCGTTATGTCGGGCACTGAAGCTTTCTTT.

V is TRBV7-2 and J is TRBJ1-5, with 8 bases that match TRBD1. This CDR3 spans 17 amino acids. V was pared by 5 bases and J by 0 bases, with 9 bases of the junction left unmatched. Germline CDR1 is SGHTA and CDR2 is FQGNSA. The CDR3 DNA reads as TGTGCCAGCAGCGCTTCGACAGGGGTTTATAGCAATCAGCCCCAGCATTTT. Translated: CASSASTGVYSNQPQHF.

This clone was seen a few times. The chain has TRBV6-4 and TRBJ1-6, with unresolved D. Germline V gene data show CDR1 as MRHNA and CDR2 as SNTAGT. V shed 2 bases and J shed 5 bases, with 4 bases lying between them. The CDR3 is made up of 13 amino acids. The CDR3 here is CASSDRDNSPLHF. The DNA for the CDR3 is TGTGCCAGCAGTGACAGGGATAATTCACCCCTCCACTTT.

V gene TRBV30 combines with J gene TRBJ2-7; D is unresolved. Germline V gene lookup returns CDR1 GTSNPN and CDR2 SVGIG (reference sequence). The CDR3 is 11 residues long. Trimming removed 5 bases at V and 4 bases at J, with 9 bases between. The CDR3: CAWREGYEQYF. The CDR3 nucleotides are TGTGCCTGGCGAGAAGGGTACGAGCAGTACTTC. The full variable domain, with the rest looked up from reference TRBV30 and TRBJ2-7, is SQTIHQWPATLVQPVGSPLSLECTVEGTSNPNLYWYRQAAGRGLQLLFYSVGIGQISSEVPQNLSASRPQDRQFILSSKKLLLSDSGFYLCAWREGYEQYFGPGTRLTVT.

CDR3 nucleotide sequence: TGTGCCAGCAGCCCAGTATCACCCACTGGCTACACCTTC. This encodes CASSPVSPTGYTF. The chain employs TRBV7-8 and TRBJ1-2; D uncertain. V lost 5 bases to trimming and J lost 7 bases, with 14 bases between them. This CDR3 has 13 residues. The germline gives CDR1 SGHVS, CDR2 FQNEAQ.

This clone was counted a single time. CDR3 region: CASSLEMGDSEAFF. Here the CDR3 DNA reads TGCGCCAGCAGCTTGGAAATGGGGGATTCTGAAGCTTTCTTT. J is TRBJ1-1 and V is TRBV5-1, with D possibly being TRBD1 (5 bases). The CDR3 runs 14 residues. Trimming pared 0 bases from V and 6 bases from J, leaving 12 bases between. The germline CDR1 and CDR2 sequences are SGHRS and YFSETQ. The full variable domain, completed using reference TRBV5-1 and TRBJ1-1, is KAGVTQTPRYLIKTRGQQVTLSCSPISGHRSVSWYQQTPGQGLQFLFEYFSETQRNKGNFPGRFSGRQFSNSRSEMNVSTLELGDSALYLCASSLEMGDSEAFFGQGTRLTVV.

The V call is TRBV11-2, the J call TRBJ1-4; TRBD1 is a possible D gene (5 bases). Trimming took off 1 base at V and 6 bases at J, with 12 bases between the two ends. The CDR3 totals 15 residues. Germline assignment: CDR1 SGHAT and CDR2 FQNNGV. Here the CDR3 reads CASSLVAGLDEKLFF. The CDR3 nucleotides are TGTGCCAGCAGCTTAGTGGCAGGGTTGGATGAAAAACTGTTTTTT.

The CDR3 spells CASSALAGGHNEQFF. Here the CDR3 DNA reads TGTGCCAGCAGCGCACTAGCGGGGGGGCACAATGAGCAGTTCTTC. The gene calls are TRBV11-3 and TRBJ2-1, with 13 positions matching TRBD2. The CDR3 extends over 15 amino acids. The V gene end was trimmed by 5 bases and the J gene end by 5 bases; junction bases not matched to a gene: 3. Per germline, CDR1 SGHNT and CDR2 YENEEA.

The chain uses TRBV1 and TRBJ2-1; the DNA was not compared with TRBD2, the D call given in the table. TRBV1 is a pseudogene segment. This CDR3 has 16 residues. The CDR3 coding sequence is TGCACCAGCAGCCAAGATCAGCGGGGCCCTTACAATGAGCAGTTCTTC. Translation gives CTSSQDQRGPYNEQFF.

This chain links TRBV27 with TRBJ1-5, with TRBD1 matching over 7 bases. Trimming took 3 bases from V and 9 from J; bases not matched to a gene: 11. The CDR3 contains 15 residues. CDR1 is MNHEY and CDR2 is SMNVEV in the germline V gene (reference sequence). The CDR3 here is CASSFRQGSRWPQHF. CDR3 DNA: TGTGCCAGCAGTTTTCGACAGGGCTCGCGTTGGCCCCAGCATTTT.

This clone was detected only a few times. The chain joins TRBV6-1 to TRBJ2-5; 9 nucleotides match TRBD2. This CDR3 region has 15 residues. Germline-derived CDR1 and CDR2 are MNHNS and SASEGT. J lost 5 bases, V lost 5 bases, and 9 bases had no gene match. The CDR3 protein is CASSSISGGGETQYF. As DNA, the CDR3 is TGTGCCAGCAGTTCGATTAGCGGGGGAGGGGAGACCCAGTACTTC.

V usage is TRBV4-2 and J usage is TRBJ1-2, with 10 bases that match TRBD1. Germline-derived CDR1 and CDR2 are LGHNA and YNFKEQ. Trimming took 1 base from V and 8 from J; bases not matched to a gene: 4. The CDR3 covers 14 residues. The CDR3 loop is CASSQVGQGEGYTF. DNA of the CDR3: TGTGCCAGCAGCCAAGTCGGACAGGGGGAAGGCTACACCTTC.